A single sample is the source of the 13 T cell receptor beta chains below, sequenced in a study of OX40 agonist ivuxolimab in advanced cancers. Clones were read by immunoSEQ multiplex PCR, and TCRdb kept only the in-frame ones, dropping some. The data contain roughly 66,000 clones, around four fifths of them singletons. Source: CD4+ or CD8+ T cells sorted from blood, taken in a trial of the OX40 agonist ivuxolimab. These receptors were taken from an adult with an advanced solid tumor such as melanoma, head and neck, liver or kidney cancer.

The chain has TRBV21-1 and TRBJ2-3; TRBD2, the D gene given by the table, was not confirmed from the DNA. TRBV21-1 is deemed a pseudogene. The CDR3 runs 16 residues. Written as DNA, the CDR3 is TGTGCCAGCAGCAAAGACGGGGGTCCTGGCACAGATACGCAGTATTTT. As protein: CASSKDGGPGTDTQYF.

This clone was seen a handful of times. The rearrangement joins TRBV6-5 to TRBJ1-2, with TRBD1 matching over 8 bases. The CDR3 length is 13 residues. The V gene's germline CDR1 is MNHEY and CDR2 SVGAGI. After removal of 6 bases from V and 4 bases from J, the junction contained 4 bases not matched to a gene. This chain's CDR3 is CASRAGGSYGYTF. The CDR3 bases are TGTGCCAGCAGAGCAGGGGGCTCCTATGGCTACACCTTC.

The chain uses TRBV27 and TRBJ2-2, with 10 bases matching TRBD2. Germline CDR1 is MNHEY and CDR2 is SMNVEV (reference sequence). CDR3 length: 15 amino acids. V lost 2 bases, J lost 5 bases, and 2 bases stayed unmatched. CDR3 nucleotide sequence: TGTGCCAGCAGTTTACTAGCGGGAGTTACCGGGGAGCTGTTTTTT. Translated, it gives CASSLLAGVTGELFF.

The J gene is TRBJ2-5, the V gene TRBV18, with D perhaps assigned TRBD1 or TRBD2 (6 bases each). Per the germline V gene, CDR1 is KGHSH and CDR2 is LQKENI. This CDR3 is built from 16 residues. The V end lost 3 bases, the J end lost 5 bases, and 19 bases lay between the germline ends. The CDR3 loop is CASSPTGAGGSETQYF. The CDR3 coding sequence is TGTGCCAGCTCACCTACGGGGGCCGGGGGCTCGGAGACCCAGTACTTC. Supplemented by reference TRBV18 and TRBJ2-5, the full variable domain reads NAGVMQNPRHLVRRRGQEARLRCSPMKGHSHVYWYRQLPEEGLKFMVYLQKENIIDESGMPKERFSAEFPKEGPSILRIQQVVRGDSAAYFCASSPTGAGGSETQYFGPGTRLLVL.

The chain has TRBV20-1 and TRBJ2-7; D is undetermined. CDR1 and CDR2 (germline): DFQATT, SNEGSKA (reference sequence). This CDR3 comprises 11 residues. Trimming removed 3 bases from V and 0 bases from J, with 3 bases in between. CDR3: CSASYSYEQYF. The CDR3 DNA sequence: TGCAGTGCTAGCTACTCCTACGAGCAGTACTTC.

The CDR3 DNA follows: TGTGCCAGCTCTCCCCTGTCCCGACACCTACAAGAGACCCAGTACTTC. This codes for CASSPLSRHLQETQYF. The rearrangement joins TRBV18 to TRBJ2-5; unclear D gene. The CDR3 is 16 amino acids. Trimming cost V 6 bases and J 2 bases, with 19 bases left between them. Per the germline V gene, CDR1 is KGHSH and CDR2 is LQKENI.

The CDR3 protein is CASSRLPREDTQYF. Written as DNA, the CDR3 is TGTGCCAGTAGTAGATTACCCCGGGAGGATACGCAGTATTTT. The V and J genes are TRBV19 and TRBJ2-3, with a possible D match to TRBD2 (6 bases). Trimming took 4 bases from V and 6 from J, leaving 14 bases between them. This CDR3 comprises 14 residues. CDR1 LNHDA and CDR2 SQIVND come from the germline V gene (reference sequence).

The chain employs TRBV27 and TRBJ1-2, with 11 positions matching TRBD1. Per germline, CDR1 MNHEY and CDR2 SMNVEV (reference sequence). The CDR3 is made up of 15 amino acids. V lost 0 bases to trimming and J lost 8 bases; unmatched junction nucleotides: 5. The CDR3, as DNA: TGTGCCAGCAGTTTATCTTCCGGGACAGGGGGGGGCTACACCTTC. Translation gives CASSLSSGTGGGYTF.

The V and J genes are TRBV10-3 and TRBJ1-2, with 9 positions matching TRBD1. CDR3 length equals 17 residues. Germline V gene sequence: CDR1 ENHRY, CDR2 SYGVKD. J lost 5 bases, V lost 0 bases, and 10 bases had no gene match. The CDR3 is CAISESNRRGQGYGYTF. CDR3 coding DNA: TGTGCCATCAGTGAGTCGAACAGGAGGGGACAGGGATATGGCTACACCTTC.

The genes are TRBV5-1 and TRBJ2-1; 11 nucleotides line up with TRBD2. The CDR3 extends over 15 amino acids. V shed 2 bases, J shed 5 bases, and the junction held 3 bases outside the gene matches. Germline V gene lookup returns CDR1 SGHRS and CDR2 YFSETQ. CDR3 sequence reads: CASSFSGRGDNEQFF. As DNA, the CDR3 is TGCGCCAGCAGCTTTAGCGGGAGGGGGGACAATGAGCAGTTCTTC.

The rearrangement uses TRBV7-9 and TRBJ1-1; D is possibly TRBD1 (5 bases). The germline V gene encodes CDR1 SEHNR and CDR2 FQNEAQ (reference sequence). Trimming removed 0 bases at V and 11 bases at J, with 16 bases between. CDR3 size: 14 residues. Here the CDR3 reads CASSLAGQGGTAFF. DNA for the CDR3: TGTGCCAGCAGCTTAGCTGGGCAGGGCGGGACGGCTTTCTTT.

For this clone: One end of the junction is discordant with germline, which a read error may explain. The gene calls are TRBV4-2 and TRBJ2-5; 12 bases fit TRBD2. The CDR3 runs 20 residues. Looked up from germline, CDR1 is LGHNA and CDR2 is YNFKEQ. The CDR3 reads CASSQDPPSSGRGAKETQYF. In DNA, the CDR3 is TGTGCCAGTAGCCAAGACCCCCCTTCTAGCGGGAGGGGGGCCAAAGAGACCCAGTACTTC.

The chain recombines TRBV27 with TRBJ2-7; 7 positions match TRBD1. The CDR3 runs 16 residues. Trimming at V came to 6 bases and at J to 3 bases, leaving 14 bases not matched to a gene. The germline V gene encodes CDR1 MNHEY and CDR2 SMNVEV (reference sequence). CDR3 residues: CASSPGQLQIGYEQYF. The CDR3, as DNA: TGTGCCAGCAGCCCGGGACAGCTACAGATAGGCTACGAGCAGTACTTC.